This T cell receptor (beta chain) came from a study of blood T cell repertoires in COVID-19. Study summary: Samples taken during acute and convalescent COVID-19 were collected in the United States, Italy and Spain. T cells, B-cell-depleted T cells, or PBMCs provided the cDNA or gDNA that served as material.

As processed by the authors: Estimated nucleated cell counts came from reference gene primer amplification. Some clones are missing from TCRdb's copy, which holds only in-frame ones; the method was immunoSEQ multiplex PCR. V and J calls and clone size follow that table, whereas D and trimming were derived from the DNA. The sample lists some 96,000 clones, roughly 85% occurring once. V gave up 3 bases and J gave up 3 bases, with 9 bases separating them. In germline, CDR1 is DFQATT, CDR2 SNEGSKA (reference sequence). This CDR3 contains 13 residues. The chain links TRBV20-1 to TRBJ1-3; unclear D gene. This sequence originates from a human donor in a cohort sampled during active COVID-19. The specimen was peripheral blood. CDR3 DNA sequence: TGCAGTGCTAGTCCCCACAGTGGAAACACCATATATTTT. Its translation: CSASPHSGNTIYF.